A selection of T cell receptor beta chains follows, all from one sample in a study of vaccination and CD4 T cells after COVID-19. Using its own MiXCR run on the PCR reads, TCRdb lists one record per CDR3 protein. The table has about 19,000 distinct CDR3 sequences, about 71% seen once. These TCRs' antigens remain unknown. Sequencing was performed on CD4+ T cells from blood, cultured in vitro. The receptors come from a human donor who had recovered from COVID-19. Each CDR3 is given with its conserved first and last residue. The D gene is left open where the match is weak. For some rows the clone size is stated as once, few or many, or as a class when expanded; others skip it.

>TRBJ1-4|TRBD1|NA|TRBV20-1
CSADRDSYNEKLFF
TGCAGTGCTGACCGGGACAGTTATAATGAAAAACTGTTTTTT
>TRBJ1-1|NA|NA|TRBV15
CATRRVRDWVLSGEAFF
TGTGCCACCAGGAGAGTGAGAGATTGGGTTTTAAGCGGTGAAGCTTTCTTT
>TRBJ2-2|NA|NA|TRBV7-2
CASSLMPGKGTGELFF
TGTGCCAGCAGCTTAATGCCCGGGAAGGGCACCGGGGAGCTGTTTTTT
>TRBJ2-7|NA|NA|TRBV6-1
CASSPPHRTPYEQYF
TGTGCCAGCAGTCCGCCCCACAGGACCCCCTACGAGCAGTACTTC
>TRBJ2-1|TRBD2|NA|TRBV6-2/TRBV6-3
CASNEWTSGYNEQFF
TGTGCCAGCAATGAGTGGACTAGCGGCTACAATGAGCAGTTCTTC
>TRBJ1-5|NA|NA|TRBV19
CASSTRAHQPQHF
TGTGCCAGTAGTACTCGGGCGCATCAGCCCCAGCATTTT
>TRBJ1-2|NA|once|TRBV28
CAIEVAQDNYGYTF
TGTGCCATAGAGGTCGCGCAGGATAACTATGGCTACACCTTC
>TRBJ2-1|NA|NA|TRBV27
CASNPDFQGNEQFF
TGTGCCAGCAACCCCGACTTCCAAGGAAATGAGCAGTTCTTC
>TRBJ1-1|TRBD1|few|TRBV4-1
CASSQDIGQGASEAFF
TGCGCCAGCAGCCAAGATATAGGACAGGGGGCATCCGAAGCTTTCTTT
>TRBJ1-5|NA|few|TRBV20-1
CSASRSGQPQHF
TGCAGTGCTTCCCGTTCCGGTCAGCCCCAGCATTTT
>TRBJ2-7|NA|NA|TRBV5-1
CASSLIRESTYEQYF
TGCGCCAGCAGCTTAATAAGGGAGTCCACCTACGAGCAGTACTTC
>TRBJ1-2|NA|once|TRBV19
CASSILSGLGDYGYTF
TGTGCCAGTAGTATACTTTCAGGGCTCGGGGACTATGGCTACACCTTC
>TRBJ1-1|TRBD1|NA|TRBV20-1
CSASQGARTEAFF
TGCAGTGCTAGTCAGGGGGCGAGGACTGAAGCTTTCTTT
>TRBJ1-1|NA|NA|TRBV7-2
CASSPSLSGRTEAFF
TGTGCCAGCAGCCCATCCCTTTCTGGTCGCACTGAAGCTTTCTTT
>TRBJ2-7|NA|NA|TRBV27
CASSFRETGYEQYF
TGTGCCAGCAGTTTTCGGGAGACGGGCTACGAGCAGTACTTC
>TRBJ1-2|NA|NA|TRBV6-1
CASSAQINYGYTF
TGTGCCAGCAGTGCCCAGATTAACTATGGCTACACCTTC
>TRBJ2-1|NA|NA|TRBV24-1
CATSDFRGRQFF
TGTGCCACCAGTGATTTTAGGGGACGGCAGTTCTTC
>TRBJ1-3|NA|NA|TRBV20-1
CSARPTGGAAGNTIYF
TGCAGTGCTAGACCAACCGGGGGGGCTGCCGGAAACACCATATATTTT
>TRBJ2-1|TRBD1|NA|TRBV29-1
CSGLDRVAAEQFF
TGCAGCGGATTAGACAGGGTCGCAGCGGAGCAGTTCTTC
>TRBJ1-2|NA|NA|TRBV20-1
CSARGAGSGYTF
TGCAGTGCTAGAGGGGCAGGGAGCGGCTACACCTTC
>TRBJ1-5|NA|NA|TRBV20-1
CSARGHPSNQPQHF
TGCAGTGCTAGGGGACACCCTAGCAATCAGCCCCAGCATTTT
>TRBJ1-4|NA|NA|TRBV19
CASSLRGSVEKLFF
TGTGCCAGTAGCCTCAGGGGCAGCGTCGAAAAACTGTTTTTT
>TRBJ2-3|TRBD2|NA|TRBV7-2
CASSQPTGSWREVADTQYF
TGTGCCAGCAGCCAACCCACGGGATCTTGGCGGGAGGTAGCAGATACGCAGTATTTT
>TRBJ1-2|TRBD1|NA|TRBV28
CASRSGQRAPRGYTF
TGTGCCAGCAGGTCGGGACAGAGGGCGCCCCGAGGCTACACCTTC
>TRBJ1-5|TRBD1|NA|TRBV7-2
CASSLGQGNQPQHF
TGTGCCAGCAGCTTAGGACAGGGAAATCAGCCCCAGCATTTT
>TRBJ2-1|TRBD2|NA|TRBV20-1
CSARLAGGPGGNEQFF
TGCAGTGCTAGGCTAGCGGGAGGGCCTGGTGGCAATGAGCAGTTCTTC
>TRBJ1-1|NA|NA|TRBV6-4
CASSENWNSNTEAFF
TGTGCCAGCAGTGAGAACTGGAACTCGAACACTGAAGCTTTCTTT
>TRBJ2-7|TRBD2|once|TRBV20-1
CSARGDYIYEQYF
TGCAGTGCTAGGGGGGACTACATCTACGAGCAGTACTTC
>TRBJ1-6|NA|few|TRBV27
CASSLWQARGSPLHF
TGTGCCAGCAGTTTATGGCAGGCACGAGGGTCACCCCTCCACTTT
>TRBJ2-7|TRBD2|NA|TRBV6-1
CASHSGGSYHEQYF
TGTGCCAGCCACAGCGGCGGGAGTTACCACGAGCAGTACTTC
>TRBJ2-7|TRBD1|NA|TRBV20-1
CSADTGGSYEQYF
TGCAGTGCTGATACAGGGGGTTCCTACGAGCAGTACTTC
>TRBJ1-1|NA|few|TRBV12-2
CARKEENTEAFF
TGTGCAAGAAAGGAAGAGAACACTGAAGCTTTCTTT
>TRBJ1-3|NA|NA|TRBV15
CATSRDRSGNTIYF
TGTGCCACCAGCAGAGATAGGTCTGGAAACACCATATATTTT
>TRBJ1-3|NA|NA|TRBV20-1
CSARDGVRNTIYF
TGCAGTGCTAGAGATGGGGTCAGAAACACCATATATTTT
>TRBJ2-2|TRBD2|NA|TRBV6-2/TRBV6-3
CASRTSGSTGELFF
TGTGCCAGCAGGACTAGCGGGAGCACCGGGGAGCTGTTTTTT
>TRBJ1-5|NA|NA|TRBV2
CASSTDGRQPQHF
TGTGCCAGCAGCACGGACGGTCGACAGCCCCAGCATTTT
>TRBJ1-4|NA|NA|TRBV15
CATSRDRGEKLFF
TGTGCCACCAGCAGAGATCGGGGGGAAAAACTGTTTTTT
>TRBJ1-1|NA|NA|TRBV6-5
CASSLHGWNTEAFF
TGTGCCAGCAGTTTACATGGATGGAACACTGAAGCTTTCTTT
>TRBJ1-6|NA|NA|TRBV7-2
CASSLVGGDNSPLHF
TGTGCCAGCAGCTTAGTCGGCGGAGACAATTCACCCCTCCACTTT
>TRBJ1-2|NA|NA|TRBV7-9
CASSLSYGYTF
TGTGCCAGCAGCCTATCTTACGGCTACACCTTC
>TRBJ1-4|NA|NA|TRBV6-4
CASSDSYGAEKLFF
TGTGCCAGCAGTGACTCCTATGGAGCTGAAAAACTGTTTTTT
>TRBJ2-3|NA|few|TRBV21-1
CASSNSRDTQYF
TGTGCCAGCAGTAACAGTCGGGATACGCAGTATTTT
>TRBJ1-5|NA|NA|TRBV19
CASSPVRPNTPYSNQPQHF
TGTGCCAGTAGCCCGGTGCGCCCGAATACACCATATAGCAATCAGCCCCAGCATTTT
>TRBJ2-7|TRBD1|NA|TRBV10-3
CAIRYSDRGPYEQYF
TGTGCCATCAGATACTCAGACAGGGGCCCCTACGAGCAGTACTTC
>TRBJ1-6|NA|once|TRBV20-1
CSARWQGNSPLHF
TGCAGTGCTAGGTGGCAGGGAAACTCACCCCTCCACTTT
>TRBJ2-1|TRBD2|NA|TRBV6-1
CASSPILLAGVQQFF
TGTGCCAGCAGTCCCATTTTACTAGCGGGAGTACAGCAGTTCTTC
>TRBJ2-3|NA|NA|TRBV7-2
CASSSPSTDTQYF
TGTGCCAGCAGCTCCCCCTCTACAGATACGCAGTATTTT